This is a list of T cell receptor beta chains from one sample in a study of graft-versus-host responses after intestinal transplantation. Repertoires were generated with immunoSEQ multiplex PCR, while TCRdb's copy carries only in-frame clones and drops some. The sample lists about 110,000 clones; roughly 95% were seen once. These receptors are not linked to any known antigen. This sample comprised unstimulated CD8+ T cells sorted from spleen or lymph node cells, obtained before intestinal transplant. The receptor source for this set is a human donor who received an intestinal transplant. Both conserved end residues are part of each CDR3. D genes are given only for firm matches. The size entry is marked missing in some rows and otherwise reads once, few, many or a size class.

TRBJ2-7 NA NA TRBV2 CASSGTYEQYF TGTGCCAGCTCAGGGACCTACGAGCAGTACTTC
TRBJ1-1 NA NA TRBV5-4 CASSLTAGTEAFF TGTGCCAGCAGCTTAACGGCAGGCACTGAAGCTTTCTTT
TRBJ2-1 once TRBD1 TRBV30 CAWSVPPGQGLIEQFF TGTGCCTGGAGTGTCCCTCCGGGACAGGGCCTCATCGAGCAGTTCTTC
TRBJ2-7 few TRBD2 TRBV19 CASSHGTSGSYEQYF TGTGCCAGTAGCCATGGGACTAGCGGGTCCTACGAGCAGTACTTC
TRBJ2-7 NA NA TRBV1 CTSSQKRAFVTDNYGYEQYF TGCACCAGCAGCCAAAAGAGGGCGTTTGTGACAGATAATTACGGCTACGAGCAGTACTTC
TRBJ1-1 NA NA TRBV28 CASSSSVITYTEAFF TGTGCCAGCAGTTCCTCGGTTATTACATACACTGAAGCTTTCTTT
TRBJ2-7 NA NA TRBV27 CASTGPSYEQYF TGTGCCAGCACCGGTCCTTCCTACGAGCAGTACTTC
TRBJ2-7 NA NA TRBV5-6 CASSLEAGAVYEQYF TGTGCCAGCAGCTTGGAGGCGGGGGCCGTCTACGAGCAGTACTTC
TRBJ2-5 NA TRBD1 TRBV7-7 CASSLARTGEETQYF TGTGCTAGCAGCTTAGCGAGGACAGGGGAAGAGACCCAGTACTTC
TRBJ2-7 NA NA TRBV2 CASTISYEQYF TGTGCCAGCACAATCAGCTACGAGCAGTACTTC
TRBJ2-7 NA NA TRBV7-8 CATAESYEQYF TGTGCCACCGCAGAGTCCTACGAGCAGTACTTC
TRBJ2-1 NA NA TRBV4-1 CASSQDRESSYNEQFF TGCGCCAGCAGCCAAGATAGAGAGAGCTCCTACAATGAGCAGTTCTTC
TRBJ1-2 NA NA TRBV4-1 CASSQTGDGQSNYGYTF TGCGCCAGCAGCCAAACGGGGGATGGACAGTCTAACTATGGCTACACCTTC
TRBJ2-7 NA NA TRBV30 CAWSVDWYEQYF TGTGCCTGGAGTGTAGACTGGTACGAGCAGTACTTC
TRBJ2-1 few NA TRBV14 CASSRGDEQFF TGTGCCAGCAGCCGAGGCGATGAGCAGTTCTTC
TRBJ2-5 NA NA TRBV11-2 CASSFLQETQYF TGTGCCAGCAGCTTCCTACAAGAGACCCAGTACTTC
TRBJ1-1 NA NA TRBV28 CASSRERAGPGITEAFF TGTGCCAGCAGCCGTGAGCGCGCAGGGCCCGGGATCACTGAAGCTTTCTTT
TRBJ1-4 NA NA TRBV7-9 CASSPVQWQKLFF TGTGCCAGCAGCCCCGTACAGTGGCAAAAACTGTTTTTT
TRBJ2-6 NA NA TRBV18 CASSQGHYSSGANVLTF TGTGCCAGCTCACAGGGACACTATAGCTCTGGGGCCAACGTCCTGACTTTC
TRBJ2-6 NA NA TRBV7-3 CASSLSPGWRVSGANVLTF TGTGCCAGCAGCTTAAGCCCCGGGTGGAGGGTCTCTGGGGCCAACGTCCTGACTTTC
TRBJ2-7 NA NA TRBV6-1 CASSEAGTVAYEQYF TGTGCCAGCAGTGAAGCGGGGACCGTCGCCTACGAGCAGTACTTC
TRBJ1-1 NA NA TRBV29-1 CSVVTPNTEAFF TGCAGCGTTGTAACGCCGAACACTGAAGCTTTCTTT
TRBJ2-2 NA NA TRBV21-1 CATQTRANTGELFF TGTGCCACTCAAACTAGAGCGAACACCGGGGAGCTGTTTTTT
TRBJ2-7 once NA TRBV6-5 CASSPTWEQYF TGTGCCAGCAGTCCAACCTGGGAGCAGTACTTC
TRBJ1-5 NA NA TRBV9 CASSAWTVPNQPQHF TGTGCCAGCAGTGCATGGACAGTCCCCAATCAGCCCCAGCATTTT
TRBJ2-7 once TRBD1 TRBV5-6 CASSRTGETDEQYF TGTGCCAGCAGCCGGACAGGGGAAACGGACGAGCAGTACTTC
TRBJ2-7 NA TRBD2 TRBV27 CASSSYSGGFYEQYF TGTGCCAGCAGTTCGTACAGCGGGGGCTTCTACGAGCAGTACTTC
TRBJ2-3 NA NA TRBV9 CASSVEGRSSTDTQYF TGTGCCAGCAGCGTAGAGGGGCGGTCAAGCACAGATACGCAGTATTTT
TRBJ2-7 NA NA TRBV6-5 CASKESGGGHEQYF TGTGCCAGCAAGGAGTCGGGGGGCGGACACGAGCAGTACTTC
TRBJ2-7 NA TRBD2 TRBV4-1 CASSPGPAGGHYEQYF TGCGCCAGCAGCCCGGGACCGGCGGGAGGGCACTACGAGCAGTACTTC
TRBJ1-5 few NA TRBV30 CAWSVLGGRPQHF TGTGCCTGGAGTGTACTTGGAGGCAGGCCCCAGCATTTT
TRBJ2-1 NA NA TRBV5-4 CASSLGINEQFF TGTGCCAGCAGCTTAGGAATTAATGAGCAGTTCTTC
TRBJ2-2 NA TRBD2 TRBV5-6 CASSSPTSGRASTGELFF TGTGCCAGCAGCTCACCGACTAGCGGGAGGGCCTCTACCGGGGAGCTGTTTTTT